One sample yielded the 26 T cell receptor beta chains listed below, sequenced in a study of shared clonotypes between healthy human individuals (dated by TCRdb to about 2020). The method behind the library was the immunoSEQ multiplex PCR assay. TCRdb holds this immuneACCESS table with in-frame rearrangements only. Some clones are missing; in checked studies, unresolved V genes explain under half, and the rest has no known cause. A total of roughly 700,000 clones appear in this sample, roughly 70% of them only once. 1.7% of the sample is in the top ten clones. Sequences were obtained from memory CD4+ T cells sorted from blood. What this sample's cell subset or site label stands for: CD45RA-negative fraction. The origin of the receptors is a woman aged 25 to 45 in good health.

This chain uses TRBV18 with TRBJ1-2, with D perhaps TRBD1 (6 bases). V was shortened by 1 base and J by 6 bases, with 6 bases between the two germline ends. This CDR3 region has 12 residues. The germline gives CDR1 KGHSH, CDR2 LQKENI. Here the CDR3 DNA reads TGTGCCAGCTCACCACGGACAGATGGCTACACCTTC. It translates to CASSPRTDGYTF.

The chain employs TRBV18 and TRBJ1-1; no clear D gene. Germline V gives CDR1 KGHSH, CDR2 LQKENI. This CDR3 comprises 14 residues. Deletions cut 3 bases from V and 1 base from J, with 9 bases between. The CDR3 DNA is TGTGCCAGCTCACCGAACACCGGGAACACTGAAGCTTTCTTT. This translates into CASSPNTGNTEAFF.

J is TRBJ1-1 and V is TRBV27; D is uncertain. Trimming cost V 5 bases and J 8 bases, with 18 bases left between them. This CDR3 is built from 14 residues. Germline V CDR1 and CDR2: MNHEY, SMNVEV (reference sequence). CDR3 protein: CASSRHNPGGEAFF. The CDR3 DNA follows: TGTGCCAGCAGTCGACATAACCCCGGAGGGGAAGCTTTCTTT.

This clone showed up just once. For the CDR3, the DNA is TGCGCCAGCAGCACAGGGACTAGCGGGGGCCACGAGCAGTACTTC. Translation: CASSTGTSGGHEQYF. The chain links TRBV5-1 to TRBJ2-7; 14 positions match TRBD2. In germline, CDR1 is SGHRS, CDR2 YFSETQ. V lost 4 bases and J lost 5; bases outside the gene matches: 5. The CDR3 extends over 15 amino acids.

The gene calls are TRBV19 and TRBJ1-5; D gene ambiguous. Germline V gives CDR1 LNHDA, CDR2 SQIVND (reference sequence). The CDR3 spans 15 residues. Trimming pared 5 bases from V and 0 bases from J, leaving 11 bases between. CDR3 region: CASSEGLYSNQPQHF. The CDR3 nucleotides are TGTGCCAGTAGTGAGGGCCTTTATAGCAATCAGCCCCAGCATTTT.

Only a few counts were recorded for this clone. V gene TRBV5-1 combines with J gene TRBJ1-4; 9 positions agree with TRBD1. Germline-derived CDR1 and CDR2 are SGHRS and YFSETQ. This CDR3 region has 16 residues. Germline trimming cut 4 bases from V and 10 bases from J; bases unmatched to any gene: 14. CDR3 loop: CASSVGQGALSGKLFF. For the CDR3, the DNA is TGCGCCAGCAGCGTGGGACAGGGAGCTCTATCGGGAAAACTGTTTTTT.

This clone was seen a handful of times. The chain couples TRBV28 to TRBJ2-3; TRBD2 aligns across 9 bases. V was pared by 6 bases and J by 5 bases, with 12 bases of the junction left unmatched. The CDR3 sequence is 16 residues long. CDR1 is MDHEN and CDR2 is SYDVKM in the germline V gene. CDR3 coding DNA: TGTGCCAGCAGACCGACTAGCGGCCAACCCGGAGATACGCAGTATTTT. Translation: CASRPTSGQPGDTQYF.

CDR3 DNA: TGTGCCAGCAGCCCCGGGGGGACAGGGACATCAAACACCATATATTTT. This encodes CASSPGGTGTSNTIYF. This sequence joins TRBV4-2 and TRBJ1-3, with 9 bases that match TRBD1. In germline, CDR1 is LGHNA, CDR2 YNFKEQ. CDR3 length: 16 amino acids. J lost 6 bases, V lost 4 bases, and 10 bases had no gene match.

Written as DNA, the CDR3 is TGTGCCAGCAGCACACAGGGTTATCTCGACGGAAACACCATATATTTT. Its protein is CASSTQGYLDGNTIYF. The chain joins TRBV5-4 to TRBJ1-3; maybe TRBD1 (6 bases). The length of the CDR3 is 16 residues. V gave up 4 bases and J gave up 4 bases, with 18 bases separating them. Germline V gene data show CDR1 as SGHNT and CDR2 as YYREEE (reference sequence).

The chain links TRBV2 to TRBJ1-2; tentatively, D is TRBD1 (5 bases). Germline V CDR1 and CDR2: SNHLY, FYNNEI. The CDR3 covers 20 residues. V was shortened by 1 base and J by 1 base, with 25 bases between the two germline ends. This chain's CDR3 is CASSEGGVEGQSRNNYGYTF. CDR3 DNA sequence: TGTGCCAGCAGTGAAGGAGGGGTTGAAGGACAAAGTAGGAATAACTATGGCTACACCTTC.

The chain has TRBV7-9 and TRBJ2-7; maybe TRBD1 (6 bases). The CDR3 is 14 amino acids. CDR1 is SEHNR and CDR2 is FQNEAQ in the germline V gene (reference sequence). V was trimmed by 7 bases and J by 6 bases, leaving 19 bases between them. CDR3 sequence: CASTSFQGFAEQYF. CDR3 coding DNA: TGTGCCAGCACCTCTTTTCAGGGGTTCGCCGAGCAGTACTTC.

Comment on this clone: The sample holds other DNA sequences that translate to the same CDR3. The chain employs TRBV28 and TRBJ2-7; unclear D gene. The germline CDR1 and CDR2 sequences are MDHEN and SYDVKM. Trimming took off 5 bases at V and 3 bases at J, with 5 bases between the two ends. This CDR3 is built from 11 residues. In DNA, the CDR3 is TGTGCCAGCAGTAGTGGCTACGAGCAGTACTTC. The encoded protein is CASSSGYEQYF. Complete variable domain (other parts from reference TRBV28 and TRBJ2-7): DVKVTQSSRYLVKRTGEKVFLECVQDMDHENMFWYRQDPGLGLRLIYFSYDVKMKEKGDIPEGYSVSREKKERFSLILESASTNQTSMYLCASSSGYEQYFGPGTRLTVT.

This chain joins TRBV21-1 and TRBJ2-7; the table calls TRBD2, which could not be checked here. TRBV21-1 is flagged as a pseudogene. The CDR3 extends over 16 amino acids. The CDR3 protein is CASTLNLSRGEDEQYF. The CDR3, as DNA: TGTGCCAGTACCCTCAATTTGTCCCGGGGGGAGGACGAGCAGTACTTC.

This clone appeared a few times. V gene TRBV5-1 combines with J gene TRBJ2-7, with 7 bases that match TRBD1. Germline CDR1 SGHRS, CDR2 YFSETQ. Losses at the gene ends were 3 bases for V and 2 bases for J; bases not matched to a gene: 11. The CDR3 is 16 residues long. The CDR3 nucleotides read TGCGCCAGCAGCTGGGGAACCGGGACAGACACCTACGAGCAGTACTTC. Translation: CASSWGTGTDTYEQYF.

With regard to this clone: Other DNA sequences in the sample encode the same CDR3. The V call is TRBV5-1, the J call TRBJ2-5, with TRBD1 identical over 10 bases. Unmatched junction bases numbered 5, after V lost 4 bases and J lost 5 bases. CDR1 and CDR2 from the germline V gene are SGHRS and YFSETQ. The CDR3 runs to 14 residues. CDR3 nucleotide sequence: TGCGCCAGCAGCCTGACAGGGGGCGCGGAGACCCAGTACTTC. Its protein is CASSLTGGAETQYF.

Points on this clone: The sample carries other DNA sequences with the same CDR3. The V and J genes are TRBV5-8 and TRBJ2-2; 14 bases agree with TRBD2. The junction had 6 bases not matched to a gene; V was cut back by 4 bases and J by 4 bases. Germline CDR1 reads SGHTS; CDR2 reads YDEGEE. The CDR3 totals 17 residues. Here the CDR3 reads CASSRSGTSGSTGELFF. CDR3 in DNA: TGTGCCAGCAGCCGGTCCGGGACTAGCGGGAGCACCGGGGAGCTGTTTTTT.

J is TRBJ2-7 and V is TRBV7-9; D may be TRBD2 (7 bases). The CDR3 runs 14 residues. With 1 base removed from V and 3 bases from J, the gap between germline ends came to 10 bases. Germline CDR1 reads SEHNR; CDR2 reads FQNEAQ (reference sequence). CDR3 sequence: CASSLEGGVYEQYF. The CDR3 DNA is TGTGCCAGCAGCTTAGAAGGGGGGGTCTACGAGCAGTACTTC.

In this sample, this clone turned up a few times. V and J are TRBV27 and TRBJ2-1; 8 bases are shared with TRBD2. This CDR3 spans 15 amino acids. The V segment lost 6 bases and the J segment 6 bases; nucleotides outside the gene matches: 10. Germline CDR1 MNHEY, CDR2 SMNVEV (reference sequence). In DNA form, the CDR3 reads TGTGCCAGCAGCCTTAGCGGGATATGGGGCAATGAGCAGTTCTTC. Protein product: CASSLSGIWGNEQFF.

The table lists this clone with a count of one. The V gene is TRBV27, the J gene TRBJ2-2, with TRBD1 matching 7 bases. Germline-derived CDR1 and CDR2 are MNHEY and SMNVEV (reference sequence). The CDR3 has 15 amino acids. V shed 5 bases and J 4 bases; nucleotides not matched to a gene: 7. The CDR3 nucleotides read TGTGCCAGCAGTCTCCTGACAGGGCCCACCGGGGAGCTGTTTTTT. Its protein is CASSLLTGPTGELFF.

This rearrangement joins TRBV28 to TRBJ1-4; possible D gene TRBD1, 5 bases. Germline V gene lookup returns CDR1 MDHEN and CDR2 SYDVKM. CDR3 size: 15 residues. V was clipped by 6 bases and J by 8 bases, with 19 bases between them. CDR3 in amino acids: CASSRPPGGNEKLFF. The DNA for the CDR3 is TGTGCCAGCAGCCGCCCTCCCGGGGGTAACGAAAAACTGTTTTTT.

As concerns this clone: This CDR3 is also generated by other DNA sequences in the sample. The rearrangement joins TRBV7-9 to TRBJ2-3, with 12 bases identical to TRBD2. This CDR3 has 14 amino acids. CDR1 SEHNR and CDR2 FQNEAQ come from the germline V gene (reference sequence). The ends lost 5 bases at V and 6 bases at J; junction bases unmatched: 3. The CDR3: CASSASGRGDTQYF. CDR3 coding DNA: TGTGCCAGCAGCGCTAGCGGGAGGGGGGATACGCAGTATTTT. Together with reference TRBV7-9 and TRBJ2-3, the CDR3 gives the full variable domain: DTGVSQNPRHKITKRGQNVTFRCDPISEHNRLYWYRQTLGQGPEFLTYFQNEAQLEKSRLLSDRFSAERPKGSFSTLEIQRTEQGDSAMYLCASSASGRGDTQYFGPGTRLTVL.

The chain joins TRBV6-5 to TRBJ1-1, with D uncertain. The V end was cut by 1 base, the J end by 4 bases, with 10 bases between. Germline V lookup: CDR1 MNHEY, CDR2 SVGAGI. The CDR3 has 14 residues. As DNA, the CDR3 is TGTGCCAGCAGTTACTTAACCGAGGGCACTGAAGCTTTCTTT. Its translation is CASSYLTEGTEAFF.

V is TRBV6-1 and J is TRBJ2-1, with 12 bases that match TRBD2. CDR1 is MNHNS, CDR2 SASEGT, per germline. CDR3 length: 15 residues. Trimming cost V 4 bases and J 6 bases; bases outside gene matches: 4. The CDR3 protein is CASSGLAGVGNEQFF. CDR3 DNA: TGTGCCAGCAGTGGACTAGCGGGAGTAGGCAATGAGCAGTTCTTC.

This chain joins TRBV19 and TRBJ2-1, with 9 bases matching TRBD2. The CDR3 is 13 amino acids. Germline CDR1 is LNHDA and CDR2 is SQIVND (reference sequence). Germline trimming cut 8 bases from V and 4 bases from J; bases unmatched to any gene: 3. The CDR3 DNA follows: TGTGCCAGTTGGCGGGAGGGTTACAATGAGCAGTTCTTC. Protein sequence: CASWREGYNEQFF.

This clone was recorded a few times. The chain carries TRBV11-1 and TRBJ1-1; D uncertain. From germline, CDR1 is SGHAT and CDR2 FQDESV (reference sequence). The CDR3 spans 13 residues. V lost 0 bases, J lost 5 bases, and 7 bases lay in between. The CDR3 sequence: CASSLAPHTEAFF. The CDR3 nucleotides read TGTGCCAGCAGCTTAGCGCCCCATACTGAAGCTTTCTTT. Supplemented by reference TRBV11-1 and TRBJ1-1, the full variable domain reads EAEVAQSPRYKITEKSQAVAFWCDPISGHATLYWYRQILGQGPELLVQFQDESVVDDSQLPKDRFSAERLKGVDSTLKIQPAELGDSAMYLCASSLAPHTEAFFGQGTRLTVV.

CDR3: CASSRIPSGAYEQYF. The CDR3 DNA sequence: TGTGCCAGCAGTCGAATCCCTAGCGGGGCCTACGAGCAGTACTTC. The chain employs TRBV6-1 and TRBJ2-7, with TRBD2 identical over 9 bases. Per germline, CDR1 MNHNS and CDR2 SASEGT. The CDR3 contains 15 residues. The junction had 7 bases not matched to a gene; V was cut back by 5 bases and J by 2 bases.